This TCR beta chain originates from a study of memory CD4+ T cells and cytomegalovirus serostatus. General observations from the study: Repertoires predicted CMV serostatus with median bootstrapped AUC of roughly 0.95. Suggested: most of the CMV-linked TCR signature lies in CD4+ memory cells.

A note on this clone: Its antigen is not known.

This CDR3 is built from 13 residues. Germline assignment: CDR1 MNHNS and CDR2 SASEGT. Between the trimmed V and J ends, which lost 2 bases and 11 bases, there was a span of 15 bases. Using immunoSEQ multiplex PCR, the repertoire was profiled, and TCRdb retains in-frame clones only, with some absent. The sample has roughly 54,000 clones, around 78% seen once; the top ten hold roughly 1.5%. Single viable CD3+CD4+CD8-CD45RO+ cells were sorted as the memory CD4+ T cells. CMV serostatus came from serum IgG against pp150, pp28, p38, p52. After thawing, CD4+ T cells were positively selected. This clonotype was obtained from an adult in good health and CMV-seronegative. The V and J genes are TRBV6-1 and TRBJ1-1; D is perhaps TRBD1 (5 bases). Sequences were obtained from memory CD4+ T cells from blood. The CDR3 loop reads CASSEYGGSGAFF. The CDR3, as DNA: TGTGCCAGCAGTGAATACGGGGGGTCGGGCGCTTTCTTT.